The 5 T cell receptor beta chains presented below share a single source sample, sequenced in a study of molecular identifiers for immune sequencing clone quantification listed by TCRdb under 2018. Library construction relied on PCR. TCRdb lists the instrument as NextSeq 500. TCRdb applied fastp at Q25 and MiXCR to the public reads, then kept only in-frame beta chains. Rows with one shared CDR3 protein collapse into an entry with the most common genes and DNA. For this sample there are around 100,000 distinct CDR3 sequences; about 35% appear just once. Roughly 10% of the sample rests with the top ten. The sequenced sample was naive CD8+ T cells from blood, with Jurkat cell RNA spiked in. The meaning of the sample's cell subset or site label: FACS-sorted CD8+CD4-CCR7+CD45RA+ naive T cells. These receptors all come from a human donor in good health. Some libraries in this study had Jurkat cell RNA spiked in.

Regarding this clonotype: Here the CDR3 omits its conserved ending phenylalanine or tryptophan, so a read error is the likely source. The V call is TRBV20-1, the J call TRBJ1-5; TRBD1 agrees at 9 bases. The CDR3 spans 16 residues. The germline gives CDR1 DFQATT, CDR2 SNEGSKA (reference sequence). The CDR3 DNA reads as TGCAGTGCCAGAGAATTGACAGGGGGAGCAAATCAGCCCCAGCATTAT. Amino acid sequence: CSARELTGGANQPQHY.

This clonotype was recorded many times. This chain joins TRBV4-1 and TRBJ2-7; TRBD2 agrees at 8 bases. Germline V gives CDR1 MGHRA, CDR2 YSYEKL. With V trimmed by 4 bases and J by 4 bases, 9 bases remained unmatched. This CDR3 has 15 residues. The CDR3 sequence: CASSPATSAEYEQYF. For the CDR3, the DNA is TGCGCCAGCAGCCCCGCGACTAGCGCTGAGTACGAGCAGTACTTC.

The chain links TRBV27 to TRBJ2-7, with TRBD2 matching 9 bases. This CDR3 is built from 14 residues. The V segment lost 3 bases and the J segment 3 bases; nucleotides outside the gene matches: 3. Germline V gene lookup returns CDR1 MNHEY and CDR2 SMNVEV (reference sequence). The CDR3 coding sequence is TGTGCCAGCAGTTTGTCGCGGGGGGGCTACGAGCAGTACTTC. It encodes CASSLSRGGYEQYF.

The genes are TRBV6-2 or TRBV6-3 and TRBJ2-3; D not certain. V was clipped by 1 base and J by 6 bases, with 5 bases between them. The germline V gene has CDR1 MNHEY and CDR2 SVGEGT. The CDR3 is 12 residues long. The CDR3 region has the DNA TGTGCCAGCAGTTACTGGTCGGATACGCAGTATTTT. It is translated as CASSYWSDTQYF.

Note on this clonotype: A much larger clone differs from this one at a single base, so this may be a read error. This chain connects TRBV9 to TRBJ1-4; D remains unclear. The germline gives CDR1 SGDLS, CDR2 YYNGEE. The CDR3 runs to 15 residues. The chain's CDR3 is CASSSQLRRNEKLIF. CDR3 sequence (DNA): TGTGCCAGCAGCTCCCAGCTTCGGCGGAATGAAAAACTGATTTTT.